This is a list of T cell receptor beta chains from one sample in a study of T cells expressing NK-cell markers. TCRdb reprocessed the 5' RACE reads and reports one entry per CDR3 protein, with no DNA. The repertoire table contains 25,000 to 35,000 distinct CDR3 sequences. Input material: blood T cells: a sorted CD56 or NKG2C T cell subset, CD4+ or CD8+ T cells, or bulk PBMC T cells (not recorded which). These TCRs come from a woman aged 18-69 years in good health. CDR3s include the opening cysteine and the closing phenylalanine or tryptophan. The order of the fields is J gene, V gene, CDR3 protein.

j_call: TRBJ2-1; v_call: TRBV27; cdr3_aa: CASSPRRGGYNEQFF
j_call: TRBJ1-6; v_call: TRBV30; cdr3_aa: CAYQGGVHNSPLHF
j_call: TRBJ1-1; v_call: TRBV10-3; cdr3_aa: CATRTGNTEAFF
j_call: TRBJ2-1; v_call: TRBV5-1; cdr3_aa: CASSRNSGGYYNEQFF
j_call: TRBJ2-2; v_call: TRBV29-1; cdr3_aa: CSVVLSSSATGELFF
j_call: TRBJ1-2; v_call: TRBV12-3/TRBV12-4; cdr3_aa: CASSGVWQGALYGYTF
j_call: TRBJ1-1; v_call: TRBV6-1; cdr3_aa: CASNPGGNTEAFF
j_call: TRBJ2-5; v_call: TRBV27; cdr3_aa: CASSLSPGDLVLGQYF
j_call: TRBJ1-5; v_call: TRBV28; cdr3_aa: CASSLVVDQPQHF
j_call: TRBJ2-7; v_call: TRBV27; cdr3_aa: CASSTGTSGTGEQYF
j_call: TRBJ2-1; v_call: TRBV6-1; cdr3_aa: CASSLRDLRGNEQFF
j_call: TRBJ2-3; v_call: TRBV28; cdr3_aa: CASSSDLSTDTQYF
j_call: TRBJ1-4; v_call: TRBV11-1; cdr3_aa: CASSLASGGGGYNEKLFF
j_call: TRBJ2-7; v_call: TRBV30; cdr3_aa: CAWSPSSTYEQYF
j_call: TRBJ2-3; v_call: TRBV2; cdr3_aa: CASSRTSGGSSTDTQYF
j_call: TRBJ2-3; v_call: TRBV5-1; cdr3_aa: CASSPGLLAGVPDTQYF
j_call: TRBJ2-7; v_call: TRBV2; cdr3_aa: CASSEVGGFDEQYF
j_call: TRBJ2-7; v_call: TRBV18; cdr3_aa: CASSPRDRGLYEQYF
j_call: TRBJ1-3; v_call: TRBV12-3/TRBV12-4; cdr3_aa: CASSFAAFFGGSGANTIYF
j_call: TRBJ2-1; v_call: TRBV20-1; cdr3_aa: CSARRTSGRALLDNEQFF
j_call: TRBJ1-1; v_call: TRBV28; cdr3_aa: CASSGLTEMNTEAFF
j_call: TRBJ2-7; v_call: TRBV11-2; cdr3_aa: CASSLAMDYRDEQYF
j_call: TRBJ1-5; v_call: TRBV6-5; cdr3_aa: CASSLGVNQPQHF
j_call: TRBJ2-1; v_call: TRBV6-2/TRBV6-3; cdr3_aa: CASSPRRDQLYNEQFF
j_call: TRBJ1-1; v_call: TRBV5-1; cdr3_aa: CASSVSGGSTEAFF
j_call: TRBJ2-7; v_call: TRBV6-5; cdr3_aa: CASSYLGRGIEKQYF
j_call: TRBJ2-7; v_call: TRBV27; cdr3_aa: CASSLSPDRSYEQYF